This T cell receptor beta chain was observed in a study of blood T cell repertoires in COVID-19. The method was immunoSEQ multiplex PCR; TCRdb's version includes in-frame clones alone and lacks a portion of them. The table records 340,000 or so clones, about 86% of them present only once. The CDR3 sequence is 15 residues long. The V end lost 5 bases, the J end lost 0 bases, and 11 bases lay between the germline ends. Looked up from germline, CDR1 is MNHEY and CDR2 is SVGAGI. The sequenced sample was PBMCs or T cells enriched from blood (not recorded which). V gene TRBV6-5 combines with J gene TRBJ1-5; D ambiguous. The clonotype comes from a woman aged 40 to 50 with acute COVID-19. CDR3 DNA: TGTGCCAGCAGTCCAAGCGGACTTAGCAATCAGCCCCAGCATTTT. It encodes CASSPSGLSNQPQHF.